Below are 9 T cell receptor beta chains sequenced from a single sample in a study of cytomegalovirus exposure and HLA in healthy donors. The PCR had 60 Vbeta and 13 Jbeta primers. Using immunoSEQ multiplex PCR, the repertoire was profiled, and TCRdb retains in-frame clones only, with some absent. The table lists approximately 140,000 clones, 80% of them singletons. Specimen: PBMCs. The source is a man aged 25-45 years in good health and CMV-seronegative.

The rearrangement uses TRBV28 and TRBJ2-2, with D possibly TRBD2 on 6 matching bases. CDR3 length equals 15 residues. V shed 3 bases and J shed 5 bases, with 13 bases lying between them. Germline V gives CDR1 MDHEN, CDR2 SYDVKM. The CDR3 reads CASSFGRERTGELFF. As DNA, the CDR3 is TGTGCCAGCAGTTTTGGACGGGAGCGTACCGGGGAGCTGTTTTTT.

The chain is built from TRBV6-6 and TRBJ1-1; D ambiguous. The germline V gene has CDR1 MNHNY and CDR2 SVGAGI (reference sequence). There are 15 residues in the CDR3. V dropped 7 bases and J dropped 3 bases, with 18 bases sitting between them. CDR3 bases: TGTGCCAGCACCGCATGGCGGGGTAGGGACACTGAAGCTTTCTTT. Its protein product is CASTAWRGRDTEAFF.

This clone was detected once. V gene TRBV27 combines with J gene TRBJ1-6; D remains unclear. The CDR3 has 17 amino acids. Germline assignment: CDR1 MNHEY and CDR2 SMNVEV (reference sequence). V lost 1 base and J 0 bases, leaving 10 bases between the germline ends. The CDR3 DNA reads TGTGCCAGCAGTTTATGGTCCCCTAGCTCCTATAATTCACCCCTCCACTTT. Amino acid sequence: CASSLWSPSSYNSPLHF.

The J gene is TRBJ2-2, the V gene TRBV14; the match to TRBD1 covers 9 bases. Germline loops: CDR1 SGHDN, CDR2 FVKESK. CDR3 length: 16 residues. V trimming: 3 bases; J trimming: 5 bases; junction bases outside the gene matches: 7. The CDR3 loop reads CASSQPGQGRTGELFF. The CDR3 DNA sequence: TGTGCCAGCAGCCAGCCGGGACAGGGTAGAACCGGGGAGCTGTTTTTT. Together with reference TRBV14 and TRBJ2-2, the CDR3 gives the full variable domain: EAGVTQFPSHSVIEKGQTVTLRCDPISGHDNLYWYRRVMGKEIKFLLHFVKESKQDESGMPNNRFLAERTGGTYSTLKVQPAELEDSGVYFCASSQPGQGRTGELFFGEGSRLTVL.

Details on this clone: Relative to the germline gene, one junction end is altered; a read error may explain this. Other DNA sequences in the sample encode the same CDR3. The chain recombines TRBV6-1 with TRBJ1-3, with D maybe TRBD1 (5 bases). The CDR3 loop spans 15 amino acids. CDR1 MNHNS and CDR2 SASEGT come from the germline V gene. CDR3 region: CASSEFAGSGNTIYF. CDR3 bases: TGTGCCAGCAGTGAATTTGCAGGGTCTGGAAACACCATATACTTT.

The genes are TRBV5-1 and TRBJ2-1; 12 bases match TRBD2. The CDR3 sequence is 16 residues long. Germline CDR1 and CDR2: SGHRS and YFSETQ. Trimming at V came to 0 bases and at J to 8 bases, leaving 6 bases not matched to a gene. CDR3 DNA sequence: TGCGCCAGCAGCTTGGCCCCTAGCGGGAGGGGTGATGAGCAGTTCTTC. Translation: CASSLAPSGRGDEQFF.

This chain links TRBV14 with TRBJ2-3; unclear D gene. The ends were cut back, 4 bases at V and 1 base at J, with 6 bases in the middle. In germline, CDR1 is SGHDN, CDR2 FVKESK. The CDR3 spans 13 residues. CDR3 region: CASSPLGTDTQYF. Here the CDR3 DNA reads TGTGCCAGCAGCCCACTCGGCACAGATACGCAGTATTTT.

The V gene is TRBV6-6, the J gene TRBJ2-5, with 7 bases that match TRBD1. The CDR3 spans 15 residues. V gave up 2 bases and J gave up 3 bases; unmatched junction bases: 6. Germline CDR1 and CDR2: MNHNY and SVGAGI (reference sequence). The CDR3 bases are TGTGCCAGCAGTTACACCGGACAGGCCAAAGAGACCCAGTACTTC. It translates to CASSYTGQAKETQYF.

The chain is built from TRBV5-6 and TRBJ1-1, with TRBD1 matching 8 bases. The trim removed 6 bases at V and 1 base at J, leaving 8 bases unmatched. Per the germline V gene, CDR1 is SGHDT and CDR2 is YYEEEE. The CDR3 loop spans 15 amino acids. The CDR3 loop is CASNAAGQGNTEAFF. The CDR3 nucleotides are TGTGCCAGCAACGCCGCCGGACAGGGGAACACTGAAGCTTTCTTT.